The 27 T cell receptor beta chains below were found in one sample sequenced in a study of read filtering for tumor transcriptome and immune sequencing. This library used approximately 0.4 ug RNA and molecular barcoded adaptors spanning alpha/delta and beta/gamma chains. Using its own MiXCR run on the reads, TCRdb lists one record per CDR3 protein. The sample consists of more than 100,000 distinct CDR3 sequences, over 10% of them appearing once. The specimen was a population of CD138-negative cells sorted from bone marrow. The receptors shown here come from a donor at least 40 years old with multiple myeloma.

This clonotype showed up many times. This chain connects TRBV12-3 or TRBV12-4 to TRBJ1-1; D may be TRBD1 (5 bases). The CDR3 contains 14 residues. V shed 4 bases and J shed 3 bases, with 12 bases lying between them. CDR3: CASSYGGVDTEAFF. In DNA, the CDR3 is TGTGCCAGCAGTTATGGGGGGGTGGACACTGAAGCTTTCTTT.

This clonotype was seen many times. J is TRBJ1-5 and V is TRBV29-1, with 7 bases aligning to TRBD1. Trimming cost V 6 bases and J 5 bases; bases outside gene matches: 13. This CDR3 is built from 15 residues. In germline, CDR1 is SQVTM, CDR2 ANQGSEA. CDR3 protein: CSVRSGTAIDQPQHF. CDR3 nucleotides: TGCAGCGTGCGCTCCGGGACAGCTATAGATCAGCCCCAGCATTTT.

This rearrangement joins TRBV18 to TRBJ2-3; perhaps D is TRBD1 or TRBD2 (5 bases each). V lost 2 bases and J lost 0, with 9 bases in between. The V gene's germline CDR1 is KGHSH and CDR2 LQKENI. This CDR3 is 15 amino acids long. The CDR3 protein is CASSPMGPSTDTQYF. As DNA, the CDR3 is TGTGCCAGCTCACCAATGGGACCTAGCACAGATACGCAGTATTTT.

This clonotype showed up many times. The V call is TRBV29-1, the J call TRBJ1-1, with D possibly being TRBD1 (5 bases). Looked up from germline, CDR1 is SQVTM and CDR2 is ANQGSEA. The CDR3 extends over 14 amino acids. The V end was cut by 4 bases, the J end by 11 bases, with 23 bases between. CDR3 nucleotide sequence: TGCAGCGTTGTGGCTTGGGGGGGGTCCGTCGGCGCTTTCTTT. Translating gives CSVVAWGGSVGAFF.

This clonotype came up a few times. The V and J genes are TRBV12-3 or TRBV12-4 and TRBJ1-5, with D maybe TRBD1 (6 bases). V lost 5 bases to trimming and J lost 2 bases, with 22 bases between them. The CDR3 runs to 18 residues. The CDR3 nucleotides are TGTGCCAGCAGTCAACTAGCTCCAGGGGACTTAGGCAATCAGCCCCAGCATTTT. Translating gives CASSQLAPGDLGNQPQHF.

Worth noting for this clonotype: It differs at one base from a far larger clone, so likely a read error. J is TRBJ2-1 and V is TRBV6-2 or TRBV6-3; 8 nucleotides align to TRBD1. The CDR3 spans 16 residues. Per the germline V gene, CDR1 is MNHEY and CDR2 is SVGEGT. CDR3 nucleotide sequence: TGTGCCGGCAGTGAAACATCTGGGACAGGCTACAATGAGCAGTTCTTC. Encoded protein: CAGSETSGTGYNEQFF.

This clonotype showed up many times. The CDR3 nucleotides are TGTGCCAGCAGTGCAGGGAAAGAGGGCTATGGCTACACCTTC. This translates into CASSAGKEGYGYTF. V usage is TRBV12-3 or TRBV12-4 and J usage is TRBJ1-2; D possibly corresponds to TRBD1 (5 bases). The CDR3 totals 14 residues. V was shortened by 5 bases and J by 4 bases, with 14 bases between the two germline ends.

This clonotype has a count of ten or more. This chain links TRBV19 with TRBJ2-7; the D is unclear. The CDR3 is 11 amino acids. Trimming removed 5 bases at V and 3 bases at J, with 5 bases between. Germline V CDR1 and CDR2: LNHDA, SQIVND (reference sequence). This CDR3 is CASSVNYEQYF. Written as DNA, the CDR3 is TGTGCCAGTAGTGTGAACTACGAGCAGTACTTC.

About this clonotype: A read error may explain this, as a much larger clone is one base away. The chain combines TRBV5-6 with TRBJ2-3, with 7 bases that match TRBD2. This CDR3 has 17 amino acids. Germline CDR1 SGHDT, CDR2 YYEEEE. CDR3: CASSLGPVLARTDTLYF. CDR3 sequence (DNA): TGTGCCAGCAGCTTGGGGCCGGTACTAGCGCGCACAGATACGCTGTATTTT.

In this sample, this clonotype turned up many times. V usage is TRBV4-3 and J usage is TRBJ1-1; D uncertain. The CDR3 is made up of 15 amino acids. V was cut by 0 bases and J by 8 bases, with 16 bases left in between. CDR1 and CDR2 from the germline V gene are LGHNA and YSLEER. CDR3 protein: CASSQDSLVLREAFF. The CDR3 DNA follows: TGCGCCAGCAGCCAAGACTCACTTGTACTCAGGGAAGCTTTCTTT.

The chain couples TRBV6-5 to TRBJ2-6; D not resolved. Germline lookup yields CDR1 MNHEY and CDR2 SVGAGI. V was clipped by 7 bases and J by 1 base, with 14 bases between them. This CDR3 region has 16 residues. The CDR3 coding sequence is TGTGCCAGCATCCAAGCGTGGGGATCTGGGGCCAACGTCCTGACTTTC. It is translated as CASIQAWGSGANVLTF.

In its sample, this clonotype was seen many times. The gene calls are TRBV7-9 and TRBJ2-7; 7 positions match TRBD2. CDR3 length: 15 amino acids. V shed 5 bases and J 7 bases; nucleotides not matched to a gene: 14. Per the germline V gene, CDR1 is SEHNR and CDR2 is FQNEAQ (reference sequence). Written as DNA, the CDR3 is TGTGCCAGCAGCCCTCGGCGGGGGACCGCGTTGGAGCAGTACTTC. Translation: CASSPRRGTALEQYF.

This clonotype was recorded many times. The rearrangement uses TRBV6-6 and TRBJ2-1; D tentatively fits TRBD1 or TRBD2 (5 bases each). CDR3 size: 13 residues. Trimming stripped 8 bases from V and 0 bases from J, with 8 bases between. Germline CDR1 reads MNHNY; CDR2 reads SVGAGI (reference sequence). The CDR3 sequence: CASAGSSYNEQFF. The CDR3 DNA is TGTGCCAGCGCAGGGAGCTCCTACAATGAGCAGTTCTTC.

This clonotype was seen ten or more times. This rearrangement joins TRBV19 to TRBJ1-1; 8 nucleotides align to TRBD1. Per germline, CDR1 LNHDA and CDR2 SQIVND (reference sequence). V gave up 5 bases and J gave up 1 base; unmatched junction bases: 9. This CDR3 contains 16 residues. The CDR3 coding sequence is TGTGCCAGTAGTCTTCCCAGGGGGCACCAGAACACTGAAGCTTTCTTT. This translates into CASSLPRGHQNTEAFF.

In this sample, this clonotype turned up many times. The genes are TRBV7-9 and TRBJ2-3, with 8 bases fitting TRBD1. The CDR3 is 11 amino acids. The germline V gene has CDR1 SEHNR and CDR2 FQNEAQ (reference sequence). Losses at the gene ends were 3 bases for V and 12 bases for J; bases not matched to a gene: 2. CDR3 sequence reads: CASSFGQGQYF. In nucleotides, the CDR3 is TGTGCCAGCAGCTTTGGACAGGGCCAGTATTTT. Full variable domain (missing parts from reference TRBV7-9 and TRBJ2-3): DTGVSQNPRHKITKRGQNVTFRCDPISEHNRLYWYRQTLGQGPEFLTYFQNEAQLEKSRLLSDRFSAERPKGSFSTLEIQRTEQGDSAMYLCASSFGQGQYFGPGTRLTVL.

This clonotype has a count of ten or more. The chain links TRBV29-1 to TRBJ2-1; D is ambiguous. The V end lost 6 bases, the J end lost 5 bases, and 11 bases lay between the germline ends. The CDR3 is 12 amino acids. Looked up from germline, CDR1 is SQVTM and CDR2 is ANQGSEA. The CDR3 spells CSVASADNEQFF. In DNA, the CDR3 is TGCAGCGTCGCCTCCGCCGACAATGAGCAGTTCTTC.

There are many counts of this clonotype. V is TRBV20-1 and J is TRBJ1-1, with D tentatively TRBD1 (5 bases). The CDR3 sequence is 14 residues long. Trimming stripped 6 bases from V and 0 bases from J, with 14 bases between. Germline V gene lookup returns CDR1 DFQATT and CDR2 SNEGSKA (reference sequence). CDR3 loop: CSAISGGMNTEAFF. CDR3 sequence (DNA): TGCAGTGCCATAAGTGGGGGTATGAACACTGAAGCTTTCTTT.

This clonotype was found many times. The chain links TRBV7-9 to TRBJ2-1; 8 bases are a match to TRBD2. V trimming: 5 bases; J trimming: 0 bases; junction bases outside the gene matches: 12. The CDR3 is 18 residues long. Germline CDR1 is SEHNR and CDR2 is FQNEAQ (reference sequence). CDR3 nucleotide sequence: TGTGCCAGCAGCATCGGGTGGTTAGCGGGAAGCTCCTACAATGAGCAGTTCTTC. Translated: CASSIGWLAGSSYNEQFF.

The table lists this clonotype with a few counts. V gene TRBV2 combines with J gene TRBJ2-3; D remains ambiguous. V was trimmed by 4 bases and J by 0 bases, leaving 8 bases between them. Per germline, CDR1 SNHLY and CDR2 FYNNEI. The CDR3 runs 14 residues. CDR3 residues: CASSGLGSTDTQYF. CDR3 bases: TGTGCCAGCAGTGGTCTGGGAAGCACAGATACGCAGTATTTT. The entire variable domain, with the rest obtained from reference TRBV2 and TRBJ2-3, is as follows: EPEVTQTPSHQVTQMGQEVILRCVPISNHLYFYWYRQILGQKVEFLVSFYNNEISEKSEIFDDQFSVERPDGSNFTLKIRSTKLEDSAMYFCASSGLGSTDTQYFGPGTRLTVL.

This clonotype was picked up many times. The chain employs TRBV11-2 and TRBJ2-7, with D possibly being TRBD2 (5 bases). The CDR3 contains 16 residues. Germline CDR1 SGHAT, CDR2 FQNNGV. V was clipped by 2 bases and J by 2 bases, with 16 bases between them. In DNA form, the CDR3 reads TGTGCCAGCAGCTTATACCTGACGGGGTGGGCCTACGAGCAGTACTTC. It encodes CASSLYLTGWAYEQYF.

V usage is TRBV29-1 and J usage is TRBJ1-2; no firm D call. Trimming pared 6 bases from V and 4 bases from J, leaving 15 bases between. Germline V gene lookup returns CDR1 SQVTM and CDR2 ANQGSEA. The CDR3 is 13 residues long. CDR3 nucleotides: TGCAGCGTGGAGGGAGATAGAGGCTATGGCTACACCTTC. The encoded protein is CSVEGDRGYGYTF.

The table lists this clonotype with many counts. CDR3 DNA: TGTGCCAGCAGTGAAGCGCTGAGAGGGGGCGAGGGAGATACGCAGTATTTT. Protein sequence: CASSEALRGGEGDTQYF. This chain joins TRBV6-1 and TRBJ2-3, with 7 bases identical to TRBD1. The CDR3 loop spans 17 amino acids. CDR1 and CDR2 (germline): MNHNS, SASEGT. V trimming: 0 bases; J trimming: 5 bases; junction bases outside the gene matches: 11.

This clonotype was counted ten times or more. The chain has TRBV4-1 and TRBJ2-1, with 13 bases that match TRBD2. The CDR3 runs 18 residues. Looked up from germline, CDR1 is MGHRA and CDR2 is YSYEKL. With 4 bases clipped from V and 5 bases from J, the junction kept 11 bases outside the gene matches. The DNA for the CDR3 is TGCGCCAGCAGCCCACTAGCGGGAGGGCCACCGGTCCACAATGAGCAGTTCTTC. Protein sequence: CASSPLAGGPPVHNEQFF.

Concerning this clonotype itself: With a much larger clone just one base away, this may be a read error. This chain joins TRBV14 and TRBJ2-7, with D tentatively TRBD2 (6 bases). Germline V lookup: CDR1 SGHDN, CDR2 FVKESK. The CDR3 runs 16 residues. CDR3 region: CASGQVGLAMKYEQYF. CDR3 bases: TGTGCCAGCGGCCAAGTTGGGCTAGCGATGAAATACGAGCAGTACTTC.

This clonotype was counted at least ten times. The CDR3 region is CASSFFSSTYNEQFF. CDR3 nucleotide sequence: TGTGCCAGCAGTTTTTTTTCCAGCACCTACAATGAGCAGTTCTTC. V is TRBV12-3 or TRBV12-4 and J is TRBJ2-1; D not resolved. There are 15 residues in the CDR3. V gave up 3 bases and J gave up 2 bases, with 11 bases separating them.

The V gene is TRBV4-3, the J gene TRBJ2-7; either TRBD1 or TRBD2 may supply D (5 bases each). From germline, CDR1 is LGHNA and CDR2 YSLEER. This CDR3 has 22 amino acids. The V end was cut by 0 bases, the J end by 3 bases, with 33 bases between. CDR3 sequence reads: CASSQELPGAGGLLVPIYEQYF. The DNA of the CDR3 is TGCGCCAGCAGCCAAGAGCTACCCGGGGCTGGAGGACTCCTCGTCCCAATCTACGAGCAGTACTTC.

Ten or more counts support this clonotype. CDR3 residues: CSVAASGRDYEQYF. The DNA for the CDR3 is TGCAGCGTAGCCGCTAGCGGGAGGGATTACGAGCAGTACTTC. This sequence joins TRBV29-1 and TRBJ2-7; TRBD2 aligns across 12 bases. The CDR3 runs to 14 residues. CDR1 is SQVTM, CDR2 ANQGSEA, per germline. V shed 6 bases and J 4 bases; nucleotides not matched to a gene: 7.